This entry lists 27 T cell receptor beta chains sequenced from one sample in a study of cytomegalovirus exposure and HLA in healthy donors. PCR was performed using 60 Vbeta and 13 Jbeta primers. TCRdb's table, derived via immunoSEQ multiplex PCR, lists solely in-frame clones and lacks some. Altogether about 210,000 clones are present, roughly 85% being singletons, with the ten largest covering about 2%. The source material was PBMCs. These receptors all come from a male donor in good health and CMV-seronegative.

V gene TRBV5-4 combines with J gene TRBJ1-1, with D maybe TRBD1 (5 bases). V lost 0 bases, J lost 4 bases, and 16 bases lay in between. CDR1 is SGHNT, CDR2 YYREEE, per germline (reference sequence). The CDR3 extends over 16 amino acids. CDR3 DNA sequence: TGTGCCAGCAGCTTGGCGTTTAAGGGGTCGGGCACTGAAGCTTTCTTT. It yields the protein CASSLAFKGSGTEAFF.

In this sample, this clone turned up once. This chain uses TRBV5-1 with TRBJ2-7; possible D gene TRBD2, 5 bases. This CDR3 spans 18 amino acids. Germline V gene lookup returns CDR1 SGHRS and CDR2 YFSETQ. V shed 3 bases and J shed 4 bases, with 26 bases lying between them. The CDR3 DNA sequence: TGCGCCAGCAGCTGGAACCCGCCTTTAGCGTTCGGCTCTTACGAGCAGTACTTC. Translating it yields CASSWNPPLAFGSYEQYF.

The rearrangement links TRBV27 to TRBJ2-7; TRBD1 is a possible D gene (5 bases). This CDR3 has 14 residues. Germline loops: CDR1 MNHEY, CDR2 SMNVEV (reference sequence). V was shortened by 6 bases and J by 6 bases, with 18 bases between the two germline ends. CDR3 nucleotides: TGTGCCAGCAGCTTCACCCCAGGACATCCCGAGCAGTACTTC. As protein: CASSFTPGHPEQYF.

The genes are TRBV5-1 and TRBJ2-7; 7 nucleotides line up with TRBD1. V dropped 4 bases and J dropped 5; count of bases not matched to a gene: 15. CDR3 size: 16 residues. In germline, CDR1 is SGHRS, CDR2 YFSETQ. The CDR3: CASSRFPGQLSNEQYF. The CDR3 nucleotides are TGCGCCAGCAGCAGATTCCCGGGACAGTTGTCCAACGAGCAGTACTTC.

The chain links TRBV9 to TRBJ2-5; 8 bases are a match to TRBD1. The DNA matches TRBJ2-7 better at its end, which makes the J call doubtful. CDR3 length: 14 amino acids. In germline, CDR1 is SGDLS, CDR2 YYNGEE. CDR3: CASSVSGGRDEQYF. CDR3 in DNA: TGTGCCAGCAGCGTCTCAGGGGGCAGGGACGAGCAGTACTTC.

The chain recombines TRBV9 with TRBJ2-5, with 9 bases identical to TRBD1. The J call is uncertain, as TRBJ2-7 better fits the DNA end. Germline V lookup: CDR1 SGDLS, CDR2 YYNGEE. This CDR3 region has 15 residues. The CDR3 loop reads CASSLGGDRAGEQYF. The CDR3 DNA is TGTGCCAGCAGCTTAGGGGGGGACAGGGCTGGCGAGCAGTACTTC.

This chain uses TRBV13 with TRBJ1-2; D may be TRBD1 (6 bases). There are 14 residues in the CDR3. Trimming removed 3 bases at V and 7 bases at J, with 15 bases between. Germline CDR1 PRHDT, CDR2 FYEKMQ (reference sequence). CDR3 sequence (DNA): TGTGCCAGCAGCTTCCGGGGAGGGGGGCTTGGCTACACCTTC. It encodes CASSFRGGGLGYTF.

This chain joins TRBV6-5 and TRBJ1-6, with unresolved D. Per germline, CDR1 MNHEY and CDR2 SVGAGI. Trimming removed 6 bases from V and 9 bases from J, with 12 bases in between. This CDR3 comprises 13 residues. The CDR3 loop reads CASRNTLGSPLHF. The CDR3 DNA reads TGTGCCAGCAGGAATACACTAGGTTCACCCCTCCACTTT.

The J gene is TRBJ1-3, the V gene TRBV5-1; tentative D call: TRBD1 (5 bases). CDR3 length: 14 amino acids. Germline V gene sequence: CDR1 SGHRS, CDR2 YFSETQ. V was cut by 4 bases and J by 0 bases, with 8 bases left in between. CDR3 sequence (DNA): TGCGCCAGCAGCGGGGGGTTCTCTGGAAACACCATATATTTT. It translates to CASSGGFSGNTIYF.

The gene calls are TRBV4-1 and TRBJ1-2, with 7 bases lining up with TRBD1. Germline CDR1 MGHRA, CDR2 YSYEKL. The V gene end was trimmed by 0 bases and the J gene end by 0 bases; junction bases not matched to a gene: 4. CDR3 size: 16 residues. CDR3: CASSQDRDSANYGYTF. CDR3 bases: TGCGCCAGCAGCCAAGATAGGGACAGCGCTAACTATGGCTACACCTTC.

The chain uses TRBV7-8 and TRBJ2-3; 7 bases are shared with TRBD1. Germline loops: CDR1 SGHVS, CDR2 FQNEAQ. The CDR3 contains 15 residues. Trimming took 4 bases from V and 1 from J; bases not matched to a gene: 5. CDR3 DNA: TGTGCCAGCAGCTACCGGGACAGCCGCACAGATACGCAGTATTTT. Residues: CASSYRDSRTDTQYF.

The V and J genes are TRBV6-1 and TRBJ2-3; possibly TRBD2 for D (6 bases). The V end lost 4 bases, the J end lost 2 bases, and 25 bases lay between the germline ends. Per germline, CDR1 MNHNS and CDR2 SASEGT. The CDR3 loop spans 19 amino acids. The CDR3 nucleotides are TGTGCCAGCAGTGCGCGCCCGGGACTCAGGAGGGGCCCCACAGATACGCAGTATTTT. Translating it yields CASSARPGLRRGPTDTQYF.

This rearrangement joins TRBV4-3 to TRBJ2-1; a possible D gene is TRBD2 (6 bases). CDR3 length: 15 residues. Germline assignment: CDR1 LGHNA and CDR2 YSLEER. The ends were cut back, 1 base at V and 8 bases at J, with 15 bases in the middle. The DNA for the CDR3 is TGCGCCAGCAGCCAAGCCCGGGGGAAGTGGGATGAGCAGTTCTTC. Its protein product is CASSQARGKWDEQFF.

This clone was seen only once. V is TRBV18 and J is TRBJ2-7, with TRBD1 matching over 10 bases. The germline V gene has CDR1 KGHSH and CDR2 LQKENI. There are 14 residues in the CDR3. V shed 7 bases and J 2 bases; nucleotides not matched to a gene: 5. This chain's CDR3 is CASLNGTGAYEQYF. The CDR3 DNA sequence: TGTGCCAGCTTAAATGGGACAGGGGCCTACGAGCAGTACTTC.

The rearrangement joins TRBV4-3 to TRBJ2-2; TRBD1 agrees at 7 bases. This CDR3 is built from 17 residues. The trim removed 0 bases at V and 2 bases at J, leaving 6 bases unmatched. Looked up from germline, CDR1 is LGHNA and CDR2 is YSLEER. CDR3 DNA sequence: TGCGCCAGCAGCCAAGATCTGGGGACAGTAAACACCGGGGAGCTGTTTTTT. As protein: CASSQDLGTVNTGELFF.

The chain uses TRBV5-1 and TRBJ2-7; 9 bases map to TRBD1. The length of the CDR3 is 16 residues. After removal of 0 bases from V and 4 bases from J, the junction contained 8 bases not matched to a gene. The germline V gene encodes CDR1 SGHRS and CDR2 YFSETQ. The CDR3 loop reads CASSLAGTGRLYEQYF. The CDR3 nucleotides read TGCGCCAGCAGCTTGGCCGGGACAGGGAGATTATACGAGCAGTACTTC.

V and J are TRBV2 and TRBJ2-7; D might be TRBD1 (6 bases). V lost 3 bases and J lost 3, with 12 bases in between. Germline values: CDR1 SNHLY, CDR2 FYNNEI. This CDR3 is built from 14 residues. The CDR3 DNA reads as TGTGCCAGCAGTGATGGGGACATAGTCTACGAGCAGTACTTC. Translating it yields CASSDGDIVYEQYF.

This clone was picked up a small number of times. J is TRBJ1-3 and V is TRBV7-2; D remains ambiguous. Germline V gene data show CDR1 as SGHTA and CDR2 as FQGNSA. The CDR3 runs to 15 residues. The germline V and J ends were trimmed by 1 base and 4 bases, with 11 bases remaining between them. DNA for the CDR3: TGTGCCAGCAGCTTAGTAAGCAGGTCGGGAAACACCATATATTTT. Its protein product is CASSLVSRSGNTIYF.

V gene TRBV27 combines with J gene TRBJ1-2, with 11 bases that match TRBD1. CDR3 length equals 16 residues. The V and J ends lost 1 base and 5 bases, in that order; junction bases with no gene match: 6. CDR1 is MNHEY and CDR2 is SMNVEV in the germline V gene (reference sequence). The chain's CDR3 is CASSLFGTGGGYGYTF. The CDR3 DNA reads TGTGCCAGCAGTTTATTCGGGACAGGGGGAGGGTATGGCTACACCTTC.

This clone was seen only once. CDR3 nucleotide sequence: TGCAGCGTTGAGTGGGACAGGGGGTACGGTACTAACTATGGCTACACCTTC. Translation: CSVEWDRGYGTNYGYTF. The chain uses TRBV29-1 and TRBJ1-2; 11 nucleotides line up with TRBD1. J gave up 0 bases and V 3 bases, and 9 bases lay outside the gene matches. The CDR3 consists of 17 residues. The germline V gene encodes CDR1 SQVTM and CDR2 ANQGSEA.

The V and J genes are TRBV27 and TRBJ2-7, with D unresolved. CDR1 is MNHEY, CDR2 SMNVEV, per germline (reference sequence). Trimming removed 8 bases from V and 4 bases from J, with 12 bases in between. This CDR3 is 12 amino acids long. CDR3 residues: CASSGHAYEQYF. DNA for the CDR3: TGTGCCAGCTCCGGTCACGCTTACGAGCAGTACTTC.

The V call is TRBV7-9, the J call TRBJ2-3; a weak D match, TRBD2 (5 bases). This CDR3 comprises 12 residues. Trimming pared 10 bases from V and 3 bases from J, leaving 11 bases between. The germline V gene has CDR1 SEHNR and CDR2 FQNEAQ (reference sequence). CDR3 sequence: CATLLGTDTQYF. The CDR3 DNA follows: TGTGCCACCCTACTAGGTACAGATACGCAGTATTTT.

This clone showed up just a few times. V usage is TRBV10-3 and J usage is TRBJ1-1; 7 bases map to TRBD1. This CDR3 spans 13 amino acids. Trimming at V came to 6 bases and at J to 3 bases, leaving 4 bases not matched to a gene. Germline assignment: CDR1 ENHRY and CDR2 SYGVKD. The CDR3 nucleotides are TGTGCCATCAGCCTCACAGGGGACACTGAAGCTTTCTTT. Protein sequence: CAISLTGDTEAFF.

This clone was detected only a few times. The CDR3, as DNA: TGTGCCAGCAGTGAGTCTAGCGGGAGTGGTGATGAGCAGTTCTTC. It specifies CASSESSGSGDEQFF. This chain joins TRBV25-1 and TRBJ2-1, with 10 positions matching TRBD2. Trimming took 3 bases from V and 8 from J; bases not matched to a gene: 7. Looked up from germline, CDR1 is MGHDK and CDR2 is SYGVNS. The CDR3 length is 15 residues.

This clone was detected once. The V gene is TRBV6-1, the J gene TRBJ2-7; 7 nucleotides match TRBD2. Germline assignment: CDR1 MNHNS and CDR2 SASEGT. This CDR3 contains 14 residues. J gave up 6 bases and V 6 bases, and 11 bases lay outside the gene matches. In nucleotides, the CDR3 is TGTGCCAGCAGAATAGCGGGTGGTGGGGGCGAGCAGTACTTC. Protein product: CASRIAGGGGEQYF.

This rearrangement joins TRBV9 to TRBJ2-6; the match to TRBD1 covers 9 bases. The V gene's germline CDR1 is SGDLS and CDR2 YYNGEE. The V segment lost 0 bases and the J segment 1 base; nucleotides outside the gene matches: 8. The CDR3 is 19 residues long. The CDR3 DNA follows: TGTGCCAGCAGCGTAGGACCGGGACAGGGTTTGTCTGGGGCCAACGTCCTGACTTTC. Translating it yields CASSVGPGQGLSGANVLTF.

This clone was seen a few times. This rearrangement joins TRBV7-6 to TRBJ2-3; TRBD1 is a possible D gene (6 bases). There are 16 residues in the CDR3. V was clipped by 4 bases and J by 4 bases, with 18 bases between them. Germline-derived CDR1 and CDR2 are SGHVS and FNYEAQ. CDR3 sequence: CASSSTRTTGADTQYF. The CDR3 DNA follows: TGTGCCAGCAGCTCAACGCGGACGACAGGTGCAGATACGCAGTATTTT. The full variable domain, in which reference TRBV7-6 and TRBJ2-3 provide the parts outside the CDR3, is GAGVSQSPRYKVTKRGQDVALRCDPISGHVSLYWYRQALGQGPEFLTYFNYEAQQDKSGLPNDRFSAERPEGSISTLTIQRTEQRDSAMYRCASSSTRTTGADTQYFGPGTRLTVL.